This note documents a single TCR beta chain sequence. This specimen comes from a study of blood T cell repertoires in COVID-19. Study as a whole: COVID-19 samples collected from the United States, Italy and Spain covered acute and convalescent phases. T cells, B-cell-depleted T cells, or PBMCs supplied cDNA or gDNA.

Original methodology: Amplified reference gene primers provided the basis for estimating nucleated cell counts. Using immunoSEQ multiplex PCR, the repertoire was profiled, and TCRdb retains in-frame clones only, with some absent. For V, J and clone size, that table is used; D and trimming come from the DNA. The repertoire consists of about 320,000 clones, with about 83% occurring once and the leading ten covering about 1.2%. The origin of this receptor is a woman in her forties or fifties with acute or convalescent COVID-19. What was sequenced was peripheral blood.

CDR3 in DNA: TGTGCCAGCTCATCTTACGGACAGGGAGGAACTGAAGCTTTCTTT. Protein sequence: CASSSYGQGGTEAFF. The V and J genes are TRBV18 and TRBJ1-1; 8 nucleotides line up with TRBD1. CDR1 and CDR2 from the germline V gene are KGHSH and LQKENI. The J segment lost 5 bases and the V segment lost 5 bases, leaving 10 bases of the junction unmatched. This CDR3 has 15 amino acids.